This T cell receptor (beta chain) was recovered during a study of blood T cell repertoires in COVID-19. Overall study context: The United States, Italy and Spain were the sources of the acute and convalescent COVID-19 samples. The cDNA or gDNA used as material had been derived from T cells, B-cell-depleted T cells, or PBMCs.

The V and J ends lost 3 bases and 0 bases, in that order; junction bases with no gene match: 8. CDR3 length equals 17 residues. Germline CDR1 is MDHEN and CDR2 is SYDVKM. The protocol was immunoSEQ multiplex PCR, while the TCRdb copy is restricted to in-frame clones and leaves out a portion. The table lists hundreds of thousands of clones, more than 85% of them singletons. Assignments of participants to cohorts depended upon their own reported clinical history. What was sequenced was PBMCs or T cells enriched from blood (not recorded which). The V call is TRBV28, the J call TRBJ1-1, with 9 bases identical to TRBD1. This clonotype originated in a woman aged 45 to 65 who had recovered from COVID-19. The CDR3 region has the DNA TGTGCCAGCAGTTTCTCGACAGGGGGTTATCTGAACACTGAAGCTTTCTTT. It encodes CASSFSTGGYLNTEAFF.